These 8 T cell receptor beta chains originate from one sample sequenced in a study of shared clonotypes between healthy human individuals. Sequenced by immunoSEQ multiplex PCR; TCRdb stores in-frame clones only, minus some. Among over a million clones, 96% were seen once, and the ten largest hold about 1%. Sequences were obtained from naive CD4+ T cells sorted from blood. As for subset: CD45RA+ positively selected. The receptors derive from a man aged 25 to 40 in good health.

V usage is TRBV2 and J usage is TRBJ1-1; D remains unclear. V was cut by 6 bases and J by 5 bases, with 7 bases left in between. The CDR3 is 11 residues long. Per germline, CDR1 SNHLY and CDR2 FYNNEI. CDR3: CASRRETEAFF. CDR3 sequence (DNA): TGTGCCAGCAGAAGGGAAACTGAAGCTTTCTTT.

Only one count was recorded for this clone. The chain combines TRBV6-1 with TRBJ2-7; 10 positions match TRBD2. The CDR3 runs 15 residues. V shed 2 bases, J shed 4 bases, and the junction held 5 bases outside the gene matches. Germline V gene lookup returns CDR1 MNHNS and CDR2 SASEGT. The CDR3 nucleotides read TGTGCCAGCAGTGAAAGGACTAGCGGAGATTACGAGCAGTACTTC. Protein sequence: CASSERTSGDYEQYF.

The gene calls are TRBV5-4 and TRBJ1-3, with D unresolved. Germline CDR1 reads SGHNT; CDR2 reads YYREEE (reference sequence). V lost 1 base to trimming and J lost 0 bases, with 17 bases between them. CDR3 size: 18 residues. The CDR3 coding sequence is TGTGCCAGCAGCTTGTGGCAAGTAGTTGCGGCCTCTGGAAACACCATATATTTT. This encodes CASSLWQVVAASGNTIYF.

The CDR3 DNA sequence: TGCGCCAGCAGCTTGAGGGGGCCTTCGGGCACCGGGGAGCTGTTTTTT. Translating it yields CASSLRGPSGTGELFF. The chain combines TRBV5-1 with TRBJ2-2; TRBD1 matches at 7 bases. CDR3 length equals 16 residues. Per germline, CDR1 SGHRS and CDR2 YFSETQ. V lost 1 base, J lost 4 bases, and 7 bases stayed unmatched.

The V gene is TRBV27, the J gene TRBJ2-7, with 7 nucleotides matching TRBD2. V lost 6 bases to trimming and J lost 4 bases; unmatched junction nucleotides: 24. Looked up from germline, CDR1 is MNHEY and CDR2 is SMNVEV (reference sequence). CDR3 length equals 19 residues. CDR3 in amino acids: CASRTTGPPSGNAWYEQYF. The DNA for the CDR3 is TGTGCCAGCAGGACGACGGGACCTCCAAGCGGGAATGCGTGGTACGAGCAGTACTTC.

The rearrangement links TRBV30 to TRBJ1-3; D is unclear. Trimming took 0 bases from V and 0 from J, leaving 15 bases between them. The germline CDR1 and CDR2 sequences are GTSNPN and SVGIG (reference sequence). The CDR3 has 17 amino acids. CDR3 residues: CAWSVRPQPSSGNTIYF. Here the CDR3 DNA reads TGTGCCTGGAGTGTACGCCCGCAGCCGAGCTCTGGAAACACCATATATTTT.

As regards this clone: Other DNA sequences from this sample encode an identical CDR3 as well. The chain has TRBV5-1 and TRBJ2-2; D is uncertain. Looked up from germline, CDR1 is SGHRS and CDR2 is YFSETQ. The CDR3 loop spans 11 amino acids. Trimming pared 5 bases from V and 5 bases from J, leaving 4 bases between. The DNA for the CDR3 is TGCGCCAGCAGAGGGACCGGGGAGCTGTTTTTT. Its translation is CASRGTGELFF.

The V and J genes are TRBV27 and TRBJ2-7; D may be TRBD2 (6 bases). Germline assignment: CDR1 MNHEY and CDR2 SMNVEV (reference sequence). The CDR3 spans 20 residues. V shed 7 bases and J shed 2 bases, with 33 bases lying between them. The CDR3 nucleotides read TGTGCCAGCACCGATCGAACCCCGGAGGAGGGCTATGTCCGAACCTACGAGCAGTACTTC. This codes for CASTDRTPEEGYVRTYEQYF.